This is a list of T cell receptor beta chains from one sample in a study of spatial heterogeneity in lung cancer. Via MiXCR, TCRdb re-called the 5' RACE reads, giving one row per CDR3 protein. Seen here are fewer than 100,000 distinct CDR3 sequences, just under 20% observed once, and the top ten hold around a fifth. Sample: PBMCs, taken at follow-up. Source of these receptors: a male donor with early-stage non-small cell lung cancer. Both conserved end residues are part of each CDR3. A D gene is named only where the DNA matches it firmly. Size values are once, few and many counts, or a class for expanded clones, and some rows have none.

v_call	clone_size	j_call	d_call	cdr3_aa	cdr3_nt
TRBV3-1	few	TRBJ2-7	.	CASSMVNEQYF	TGTGCCAGCAGTATGGTTAACGAGCAGTACTTC
TRBV29-1	.	TRBJ2-7	.	CSVEDRRFTADSYEQYF	TGCAGCGTTGAAGATCGCCGTTTTACCGCGGACTCCTACGAGCAGTACTTC
TRBV5-6	.	TRBJ2-1	TRBD2	CASSSGLAGGLFRPYNEQFF	TGTGCCAGCAGCTCAGGACTAGCGGGTGGATTATTTCGCCCCTACAATGAGCAGTTCTTC
TRBV6-6	.	TRBJ1-5	.	CASSFSSSNQPQHF	TGTGCCAGCAGTTTCTCGAGTTCCAATCAGCCCCAGCATTTT
TRBV18	few	TRBJ1-2	.	CASSPDYGYTF	TGTGCCAGCTCACCTGACTATGGCTACACCTTC
TRBV24-1	many	TRBJ2-1	TRBD2	CATSLRTSGRSGNEQFF	TGTGCCACCAGCCTCAGGACTAGCGGGAGGTCTGGTAATGAGCAGTTCTTC
TRBV20-1	few	TRBJ1-4	.	CSASGHQFSNEKLFF	TGCAGTGCCAGCGGACACCAGTTTAGTAATGAAAAACTGTTTTTT
TRBV20-1	few	TRBJ1-3	.	CSARVLSGNTIYF	TGCAGTGCTAGAGTCCTCTCTGGAAACACCATATATTTT
TRBV19	few	TRBJ2-3	TRBD1	CASSIPGTGTGTQYF	TGTGCCAGTAGTATCCCCGGGACGGGGACAGGCACGCAGTATTTT
TRBV7-2	many	TRBJ2-1	.	CASSLRSANEQFF	TGTGCCAGCAGCTTAAGGTCGGCGAATGAGCAGTTCTTC
TRBV3-1	.	TRBJ1-6	TRBD1	CASSPSRDRDNSPLHF	TGTGCCAGCAGCCCTAGTAGGGACAGGGATAATTCACCCCTCCACTTT
TRBV9	many	TRBJ1-3	TRBD1	CASSVDQGATGNTIYF	TGTGCCAGCAGCGTAGACCAGGGGGCTACTGGAAACACCATATATTTT